The present T cell receptor (beta chain) was sequenced within a study of cytomegalovirus exposure and HLA in healthy donors. Primers: 60 Vbeta forward and 13 Jbeta reverse. Profiled with immunoSEQ multiplex PCR; TCRdb holds only in-frame clones, not every one. The sample consists of 150,000 to 200,000 clones, 60% to 80% of them appearing once. In the case of this clone: What it binds is unknown. Germline is not matched at one junction end, which may reflect a read error.

Study conclusions and caveats: While the bulk of TCR sequences proved rare, some public TCRs turned up in many donors.

The CDR3 has 13 residues. Germline CDR1 is MNHEY and CDR2 is SVGAGI. The clonotype originates from a man in his 60s in good health and CMV-seronegative. Sequenced sample: PBMCs. This chain joins TRBV6-5 and TRBJ1-1; no clear D. In DNA form, the CDR3 reads TGTGCCAGCATCAACACAGTGAACCCTGAAGCTTTCTTT. Translating gives CASINTVNPEAFF.